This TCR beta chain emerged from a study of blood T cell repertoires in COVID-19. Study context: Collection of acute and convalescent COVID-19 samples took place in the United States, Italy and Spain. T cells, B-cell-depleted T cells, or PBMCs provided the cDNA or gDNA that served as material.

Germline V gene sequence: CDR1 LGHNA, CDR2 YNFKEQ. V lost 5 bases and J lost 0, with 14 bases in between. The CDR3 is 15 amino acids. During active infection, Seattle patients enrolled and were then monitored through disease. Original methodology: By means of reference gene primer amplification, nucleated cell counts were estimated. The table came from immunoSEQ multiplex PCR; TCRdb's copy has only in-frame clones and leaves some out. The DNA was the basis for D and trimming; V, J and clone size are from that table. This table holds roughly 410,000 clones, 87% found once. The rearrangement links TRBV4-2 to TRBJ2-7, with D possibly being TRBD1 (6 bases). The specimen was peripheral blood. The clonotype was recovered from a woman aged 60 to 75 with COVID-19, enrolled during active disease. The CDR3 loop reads CASSRGTGSSYEQYF. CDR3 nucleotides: TGTGCCAGCAGCAGGGGGACGGGGAGCTCCTACGAGCAGTACTTC.